This T cell receptor beta chain originates from a study of blood T cells in healthy people across ages. Through a sample-barcoded 5' primer and a J-beta primer mix, a second PCR was run for roughly 6 to 11 cycles. Every sample produced at least 2.5 million CDR3-containing paired-end reads. TCRdb reprocessed the 5' RACE reads via MiXCR and lists one record per CDR3 protein. The profile shows 710,000 or so distinct CDR3 sequences, 22% of them singletons. Healthy Caucasians from Russia aged roughly 6 to 95 served as donors. Each sample had at least 6 million PBMCs isolated. The specimen sequenced was blood. This receptor was obtained from a man between 65 and 85 years old in good health.

Here the CDR3 DNA reads TGTGCCAGCAGGCGGACTGCTACCCAAGAGACCCAGTACTTC. Amino acid sequence: CASRRTATQETQYF. The gene calls are TRBV12-3 or TRBV12-4 and TRBJ2-5; D may be TRBD2 (5 bases). V was pared by 6 bases and J by 1 base, with 12 bases between. The CDR3 contains 14 residues.